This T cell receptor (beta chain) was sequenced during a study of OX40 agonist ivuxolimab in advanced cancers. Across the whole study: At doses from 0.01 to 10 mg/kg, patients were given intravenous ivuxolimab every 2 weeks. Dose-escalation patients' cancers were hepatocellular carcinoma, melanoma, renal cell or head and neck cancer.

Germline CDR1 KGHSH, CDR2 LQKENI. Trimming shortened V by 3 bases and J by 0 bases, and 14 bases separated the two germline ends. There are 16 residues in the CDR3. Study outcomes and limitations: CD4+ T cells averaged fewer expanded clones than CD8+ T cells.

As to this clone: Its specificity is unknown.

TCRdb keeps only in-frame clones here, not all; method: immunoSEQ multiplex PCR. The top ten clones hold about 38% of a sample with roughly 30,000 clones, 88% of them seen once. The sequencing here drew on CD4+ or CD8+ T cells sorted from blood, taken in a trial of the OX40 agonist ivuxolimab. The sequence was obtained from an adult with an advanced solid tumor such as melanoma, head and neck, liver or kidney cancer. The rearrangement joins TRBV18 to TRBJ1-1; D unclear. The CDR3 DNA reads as TGTGCCAGCTCACCCGTCCTGGGCCCTATGAACACTGAAGCTTTCTTT. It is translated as CASSPVLGPMNTEAFF.